Given below is one T cell receptor (beta chain) in context. This entry comes from a study of blood T cell repertoires in COVID-19. Background on the study: From the United States, Italy and Spain came samples of acute and convalescent COVID-19.

Methods used by the authors: Reference gene primers were amplified, and this amplification served to estimate nucleated cell counts. Some clones are missing from TCRdb's copy, which holds only in-frame ones; the method was immunoSEQ multiplex PCR. V and J calls and clone size are copied from that table; D and trimming were computed from the DNA. The sample lists some 210,000 clones, roughly 86% seen once, with approximately 8.1% in the top ten. The sequenced sample was peripheral blood. The clonotype originates from a woman aged 45-59 years with active or convalescent COVID-19.

The CDR3 region is CASSSRDSSTKSPQYF. CDR3 DNA sequence: TGCGCCAGCAGCTCCCGGGACTCAAGTACCAAGAGCCCCCAGTACTTC. The rearrangement uses TRBV5-1 and TRBJ2-5; D is perhaps TRBD2 (6 bases). CDR1 is SGHRS, CDR2 YFSETQ, per germline. The CDR3 is made up of 16 amino acids. Trimming shortened V by 3 bases and J by 9 bases, and 24 bases separated the two germline ends. The whole variable domain, filled in from reference TRBV5-1 and TRBJ2-5, reads KAGVTQTPRYLIKTRGQQVTLSCSPISGHRSVSWYQQTPGQGLQFLFEYFSETQRNKGNFPGRFSGRQFSNSRSEMNVSTLELGDSALYLCASSSRDSSTKSPQYFGPGTRLLVL.